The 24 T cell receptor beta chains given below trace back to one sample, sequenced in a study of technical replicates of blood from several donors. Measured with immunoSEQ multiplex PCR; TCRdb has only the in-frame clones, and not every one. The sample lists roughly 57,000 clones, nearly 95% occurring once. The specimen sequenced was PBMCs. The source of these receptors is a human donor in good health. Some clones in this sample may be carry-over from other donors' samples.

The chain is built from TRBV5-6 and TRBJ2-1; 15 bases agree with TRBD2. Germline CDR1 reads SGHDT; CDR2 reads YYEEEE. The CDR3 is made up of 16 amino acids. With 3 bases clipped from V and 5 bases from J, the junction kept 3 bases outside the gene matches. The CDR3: CASSSRTSGGDNEQFF. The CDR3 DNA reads TGTGCCAGCAGCTCGCGGACTAGCGGGGGGGACAATGAGCAGTTCTTC. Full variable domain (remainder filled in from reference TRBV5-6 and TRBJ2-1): DAGVTQSPTHLIKTRGQQVTLRCSPKSGHDTVSWYQQALGQGPQFIFQYYEEEERQRGNFPDRFSGHQFPNYSSELNVNALLLGDSALYLCASSSRTSGGDNEQFFGPGTRLTVL.

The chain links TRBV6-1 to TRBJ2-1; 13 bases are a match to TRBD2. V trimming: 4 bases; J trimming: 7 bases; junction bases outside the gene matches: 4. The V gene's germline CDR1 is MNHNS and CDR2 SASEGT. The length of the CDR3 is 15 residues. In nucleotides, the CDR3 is TGTGCCAGCAGTGGTGGGACTAGCGGGGAGAATGAGCAGTTCTTC. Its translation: CASSGGTSGENEQFF.

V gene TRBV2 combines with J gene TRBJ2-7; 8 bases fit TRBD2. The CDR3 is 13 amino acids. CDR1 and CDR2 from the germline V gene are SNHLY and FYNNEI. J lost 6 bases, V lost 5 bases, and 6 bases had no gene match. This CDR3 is CASSPGLVFEQYF. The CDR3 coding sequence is TGTGCCAGCAGTCCGGGACTAGTTTTCGAGCAGTACTTC.

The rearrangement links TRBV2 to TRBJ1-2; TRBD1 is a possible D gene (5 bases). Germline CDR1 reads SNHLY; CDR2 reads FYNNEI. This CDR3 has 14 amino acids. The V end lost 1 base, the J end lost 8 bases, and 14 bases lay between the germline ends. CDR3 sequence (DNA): TGTGCCAGCAGTGAAGGTTACTGGGGGGGAGGCTACACCTTC. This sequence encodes CASSEGYWGGGYTF.

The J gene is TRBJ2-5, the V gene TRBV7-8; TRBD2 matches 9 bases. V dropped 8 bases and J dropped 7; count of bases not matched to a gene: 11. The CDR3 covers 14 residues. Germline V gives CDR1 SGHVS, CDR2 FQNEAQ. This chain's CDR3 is CASEAGGPHRTQYF. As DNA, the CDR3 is TGTGCCAGCGAAGCGGGAGGCCCCCACCGGACCCAGTACTTC. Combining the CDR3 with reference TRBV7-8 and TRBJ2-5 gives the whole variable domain GAGVSQSPRYKVAKRGQDVALRCDPISGHVSLFWYQQALGQGPEFLTYFQNEAQLDKSGLPSDRFFAERPEGSVSTLKIQRTQQEDSAVYLCASEAGGPHRTQYFGPGTRLLVL.

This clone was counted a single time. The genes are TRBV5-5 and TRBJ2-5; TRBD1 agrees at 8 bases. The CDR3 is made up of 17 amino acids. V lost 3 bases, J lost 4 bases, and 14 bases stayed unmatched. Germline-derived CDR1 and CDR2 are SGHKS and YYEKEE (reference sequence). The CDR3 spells CASSSGRTGRKLETQYF. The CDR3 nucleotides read TGTGCCAGCAGCTCCGGCCGGACAGGGAGGAAGTTAGAGACCCAGTACTTC.

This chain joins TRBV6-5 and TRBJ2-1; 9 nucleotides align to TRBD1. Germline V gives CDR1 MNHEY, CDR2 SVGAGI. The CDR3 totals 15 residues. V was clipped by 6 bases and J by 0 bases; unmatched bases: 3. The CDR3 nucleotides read TGTGCCAGCAGACAGACAGGGGGCTCCTACAATGAGCAGTTCTTC. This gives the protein CASRQTGGSYNEQFF.

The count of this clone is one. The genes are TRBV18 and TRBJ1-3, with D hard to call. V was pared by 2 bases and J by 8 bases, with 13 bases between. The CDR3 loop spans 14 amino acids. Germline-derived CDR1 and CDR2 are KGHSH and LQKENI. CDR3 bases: TGTGCCAGCTCACCAATCGGCCCCGAGGACACCATATATTTT. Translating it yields CASSPIGPEDTIYF.

Written as DNA, the CDR3 is TGTGCCAGCAGTGAACCCGGGGACAACTACGAGCAGTACTTC. It specifies CASSEPGDNYEQYF. The V call is TRBV6-1, the J call TRBJ2-7, with TRBD1 as a possible D gene (6 bases). The CDR3 is 14 residues long. The germline V and J ends were trimmed by 2 bases and 3 bases, with 11 bases remaining between them. Germline values: CDR1 MNHNS, CDR2 SASEGT.

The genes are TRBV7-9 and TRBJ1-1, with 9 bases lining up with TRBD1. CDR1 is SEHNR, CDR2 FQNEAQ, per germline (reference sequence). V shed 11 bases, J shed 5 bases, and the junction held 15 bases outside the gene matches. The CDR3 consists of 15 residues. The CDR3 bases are TGTGCCGGATACCTGGGCACAGGGGGCAATACTGAAGCTTTCTTT. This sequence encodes CAGYLGTGGNTEAFF.

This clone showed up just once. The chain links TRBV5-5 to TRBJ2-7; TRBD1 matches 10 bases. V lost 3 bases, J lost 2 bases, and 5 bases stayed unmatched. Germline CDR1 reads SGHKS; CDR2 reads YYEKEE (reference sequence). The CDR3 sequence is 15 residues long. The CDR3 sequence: CASSYGQGGTYEQYF. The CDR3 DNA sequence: TGTGCCAGCAGCTACGGACAGGGGGGTACCTACGAGCAGTACTTC.

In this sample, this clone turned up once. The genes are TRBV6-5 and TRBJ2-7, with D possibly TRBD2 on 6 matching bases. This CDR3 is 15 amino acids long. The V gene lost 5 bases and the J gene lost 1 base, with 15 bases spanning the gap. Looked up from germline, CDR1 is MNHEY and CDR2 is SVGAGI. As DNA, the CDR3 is TGTGCCAGCAGTCCCCCGAAGGCGGGGTCCTACGAGCAGTACTTC. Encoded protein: CASSPPKAGSYEQYF.

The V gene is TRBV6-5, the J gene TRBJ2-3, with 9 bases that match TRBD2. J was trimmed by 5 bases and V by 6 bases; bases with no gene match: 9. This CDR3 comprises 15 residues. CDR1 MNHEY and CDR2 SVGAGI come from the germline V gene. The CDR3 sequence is CASSLSGGARDTQYF. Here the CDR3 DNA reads TGTGCCAGCAGCCTTAGCGGGGGAGCGCGAGATACGCAGTATTTT.

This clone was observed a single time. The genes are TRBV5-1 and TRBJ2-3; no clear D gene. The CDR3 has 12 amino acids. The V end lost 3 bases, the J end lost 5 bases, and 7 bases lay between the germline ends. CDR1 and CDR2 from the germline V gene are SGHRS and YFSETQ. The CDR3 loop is CASSYLEDTQYF. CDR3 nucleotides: TGCGCCAGCAGCTACTTAGAAGATACGCAGTATTTT.

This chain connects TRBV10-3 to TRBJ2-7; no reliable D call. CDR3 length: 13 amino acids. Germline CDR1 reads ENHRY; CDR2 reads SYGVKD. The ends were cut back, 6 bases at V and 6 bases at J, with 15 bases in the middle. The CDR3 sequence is CAISTDSTGEQYF. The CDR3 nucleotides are TGTGCCATCAGCACCGACTCCACGGGCGAGCAGTACTTC.

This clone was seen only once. The DNA of the CDR3 is TGTGCCAGCAGCGATAGCATTGAGCAGTTCTTC. Amino acids: CASSDSIEQFF. V is TRBV9 and J is TRBJ2-1; D is ambiguous. CDR1 and CDR2 (germline): SGDLS, YYNGEE. CDR3 length equals 11 residues. Trimming pared 3 bases from V and 9 bases from J, leaving 7 bases between.

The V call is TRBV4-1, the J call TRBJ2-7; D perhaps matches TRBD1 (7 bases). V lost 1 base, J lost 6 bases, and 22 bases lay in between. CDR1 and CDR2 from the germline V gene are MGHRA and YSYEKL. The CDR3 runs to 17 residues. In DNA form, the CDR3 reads TGCGCCAGCAGCCAAGCCTCCGGGCAGGGGGGTTTTTCCGAGCAGTACTTC. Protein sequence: CASSQASGQGGFSEQYF.

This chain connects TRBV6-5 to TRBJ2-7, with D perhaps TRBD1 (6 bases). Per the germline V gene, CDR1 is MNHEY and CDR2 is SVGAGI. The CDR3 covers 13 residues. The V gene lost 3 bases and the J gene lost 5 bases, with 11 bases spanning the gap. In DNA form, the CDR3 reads TGTGCCAGCAGTTATCAGGGGACCGACGAGCAGTACTTC. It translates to CASSYQGTDEQYF.

Written as DNA, the CDR3 is TGTGCCAGCAGCGCAGGCAGGGGCAATCAGCCCCAGCATTTT. Its translation: CASSAGRGNQPQHF. The genes are TRBV9 and TRBJ1-5; a weak D match, TRBD1 (5 bases). Trimming stripped 3 bases from V and 2 bases from J, with 9 bases between. Germline-derived CDR1 and CDR2 are SGDLS and YYNGEE. CDR3 length equals 14 residues.

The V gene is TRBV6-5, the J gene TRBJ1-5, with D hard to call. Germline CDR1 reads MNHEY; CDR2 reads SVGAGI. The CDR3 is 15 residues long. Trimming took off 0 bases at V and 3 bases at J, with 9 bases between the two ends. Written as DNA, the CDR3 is TGTGCCAGCAGTTACTCGTCGGGATCCAATCAGCCCCAGCATTTT. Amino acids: CASSYSSGSNQPQHF.

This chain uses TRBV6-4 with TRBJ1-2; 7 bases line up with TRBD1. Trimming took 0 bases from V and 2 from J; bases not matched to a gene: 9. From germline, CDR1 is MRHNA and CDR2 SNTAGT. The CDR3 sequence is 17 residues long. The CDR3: CASSDSMGTALNYGYTF. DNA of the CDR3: TGTGCCAGCAGTGACTCTATGGGGACAGCCCTGAACTATGGCTACACCTTC.

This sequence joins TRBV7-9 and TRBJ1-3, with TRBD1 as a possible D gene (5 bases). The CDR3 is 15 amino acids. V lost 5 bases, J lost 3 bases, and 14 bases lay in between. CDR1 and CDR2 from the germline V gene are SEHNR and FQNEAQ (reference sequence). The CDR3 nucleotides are TGTGCCAGCAGCCCAAACCAGGGTTTTGGAAACACCATATATTTT. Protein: CASSPNQGFGNTIYF.

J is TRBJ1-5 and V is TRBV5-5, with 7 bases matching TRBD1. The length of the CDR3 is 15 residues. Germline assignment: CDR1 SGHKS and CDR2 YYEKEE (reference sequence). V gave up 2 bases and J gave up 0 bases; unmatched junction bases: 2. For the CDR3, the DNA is TGTGCCAGCAGCTTACAGGGGAATAGCAATCAGCCCCAGCATTTT. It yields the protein CASSLQGNSNQPQHF.

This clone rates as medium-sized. The CDR3 sequence: CASSPGGQNTIYF. The CDR3 DNA reads TGTGCCAGCAGCCCCGGTGGACAGAACACCATATATTTT. The V gene is TRBV7-9, the J gene TRBJ1-3, with D tentatively TRBD1 (6 bases). Trimming pared 5 bases from V and 7 bases from J, leaving 12 bases between. The CDR3 length is 13 residues. Germline CDR1 reads SEHNR; CDR2 reads FQNEAQ (reference sequence).